These T cell receptor beta chains were read from a single sample in a study of blood T cell repertoires in COVID-19. Measured with immunoSEQ multiplex PCR; TCRdb has only the in-frame clones, and not every one. This table has roughly 380,000 clones, more than 70% appearing once. Sequencing used PBMCs or T cells enriched from blood (not recorded which). The receptor set was obtained from a man aged 30 to 39 who had recovered from COVID-19. CDR3s include the opening cysteine and the closing phenylalanine or tryptophan. Each record gives: J gene, D gene, V gene, clone size, CDR3 DNA, CDR3 protein. D genes are given only for firm matches. Expanded clones get a size class; other rows say once, few or many, or leave the size out.

>TRBJ1-3|-|TRBV29-1|-
TGCAGCTGCGGGTCTGGAAACACCATATATTTT
CSCGSGNTIYF
>TRBJ1-1|-|TRBV11-2|-
TGTGCCAGCAGCTTAGCGACTTTGAACACTGAAGCTTTCTTT
CASSLATLNTEAFF
>TRBJ1-1|-|TRBV6-1|-
TGTGCCAGCAGTGGTGCGTGGGCCGGACATAGGAACACTGAAGCTTTCTTT
CASSGAWAGHRNTEAFF
>TRBJ1-5|-|TRBV6-4|-
TGTGCCAGCAGTGATATAGTTGCAGGACCCCAGCATTTT
CASSDIVAGPQHF
>TRBJ1-1|TRBD1|TRBV6-5|-
TGTGCCAGCAGACTAGGGGGCGCGAAAGCTTTCTTT
CASRLGGAKAFF
>TRBJ2-7|-|TRBV5-1|-
TGCGCCAGCAGCACCGCTGACATAATGATCTACGAGCAGTACTTC
CASSTADIMIYEQYF
>TRBJ1-5|TRBD1|TRBV30|once
TGTGCCTGGGGCTCCGGACAGGGTGGATGGAGCAATCAGCCCCAGCATTTT
CAWGSGQGGWSNQPQHF
>TRBJ1-3|-|TRBV7-2|-
TGTGCCAGCAGCTTAGCCACCTACTCTGGAAACACCATATATTTT
CASSLATYSGNTIYF
>TRBJ1-1|TRBD1|TRBV12-3/TRBV12-4|-
TGTGCCAGCAGTCCAGGGGGAGACACTGAAGCTTTCTTT
CASSPGGDTEAFF
>TRBJ1-3|-|TRBV6-4|-
TGTGCCAGCGGCCAAACAGGGAGGGCCATATATTTT
CASGQTGRAIYF
>TRBJ2-2|TRBD1|TRBV7-9|-
TGTGCCAGCACCCGGGACAGGTTACTCACCGGGGAGCTGTTTTTT
CASTRDRLLTGELFF
>TRBJ2-7|-|TRBV18|-
TGTGCCAGCTCACCTCCGAGAAGCTCCTACGAGCAGTACTTC
CASSPPRSSYEQYF
>TRBJ1-1|-|TRBV10-3|-
TGTGCCATCAGTGAGTCGGCGGTTGCGGGCACTGAAGCTTTCTTT
CAISESAVAGTEAFF
>TRBJ1-6|TRBD1|TRBV4-3|once
TGCGCCAGCAGCCAAAAGGGACAGAGAAATTCACCCCTCCACTTT
CASSQKGQRNSPLHF
>TRBJ2-1|-|TRBV3-1/TRBV3-2|-
TGTGCCAGCAGCCAAGATCTCACGGACAATGAGCAGTTCTTC
CASSQDLTDNEQFF
>TRBJ2-5|TRBD2|TRBV28|-
TGTGCCAGCAGTTTGGGGACTAGCGGGGGGGCTCTGGAGACCCAGTACTTC
CASSLGTSGGALETQYF
>TRBJ1-1|-|TRBV10-3|-
TGTGCCATCAGTGAAACAGGGAACACTGAAGCTTTCTTT
CAISETGNTEAFF
>TRBJ1-3|TRBD1|TRBV2|-
TGTGCCAGCTCCGCGGGACAGGGGGTTTTGCGAAACACCATATATTTT
CASSAGQGVLRNTIYF
>TRBJ2-2|-|TRBV2|-
TGTGCCTGCACGCGCGTCCGGGACACCGGGGAGCTGTTTTTT
CACTRVRDTGELFF
>TRBJ2-1|-|TRBV30|-
TGTGCCTGGAGCGTTCCAGGGGCTCAAGAGCAGTTCTTC
CAWSVPGAQEQFF
>TRBJ1-1|-|TRBV6-1|-
TGTGCCAGCAGTGTTGTGGGCGCAAACACTGAAGCTTTCTTT
CASSVVGANTEAFF
>TRBJ1-1|-|TRBV9|-
TGTGCCAGCAGCGTAGACCCAGGGGTGAACACTGAAGCTTTCTTT
CASSVDPGVNTEAFF
>TRBJ2-3|TRBD1|TRBV9|-
TGTGCCAGCAGTCCAACTATTCTGGGACAGGGGGCCGATACGCAGTATTTT
CASSPTILGQGADTQYF
>TRBJ1-4|-|TRBV27|-
TGTGCCAGCAGTTTAACGCAGGGGCTTAATAATGAAAAACTGTTTTTT
CASSLTQGLNNEKLFF
>TRBJ2-1|TRBD2|TRBV9|-
TGTGCCAGCGGGGTCGGGGGGGTCAATGAGCAGTTCTTC
CASGVGGVNEQFF
>TRBJ2-2|TRBD1|TRBV4-2|-
TGTGCCAGCAGCCAAGCCGGGACAGGGAGAACCGGGGAGCTGTTTTTT
CASSQAGTGRTGELFF
>TRBJ1-1|TRBD1|TRBV19|-
TGTGCCAGTAGAGAGGGCTGGGGGACAGGCTACACTAAAGCTTTCTTT
CASREGWGTGYTKAFF
>TRBJ1-1|-|TRBV9|-
TGTGCCAGCAGCGTAGTCTCAGAGAACACTGAAGCTTTCTTT
CASSVVSENTEAFF
>TRBJ1-1|-|TRBV11-1|-
TGTGCCAGCAGATCGGGTCCCACGAACACTGAAGCTTTCTTT
CASRSGPTNTEAFF
>TRBJ1-1|TRBD1|TRBV10-3|-
TGTGCCATCAGGGACAGGGACGCTACTGAAGCTTTCTTT
CAIRDRDATEAFF
>TRBJ2-5|-|TRBV7-9|-
TGTGCCAGCAGCTTGGCACTAGCAGGGGAGACCCAGTACTTC
CASSLALAGETQYF
>TRBJ1-2|TRBD1|TRBV6-2/TRBV6-3|-
TGTGCCAGCAGTTACGCCGGGACAGGACCTTATGGCTACACCTTC
CASSYAGTGPYGYTF
>TRBJ1-5|-|TRBV18|-
TGTGCCAGCTCACCCAGCCTAATCACAGGGCGAAATCAGCCCCAGCATTTT
CASSPSLITGRNQPQHF
>TRBJ2-7|TRBD1|TRBV9|-
TGTGCCAGCAGCGTAGGAGGCAGGGGGTCGGAGCAGTACTTC
CASSVGGRGSEQYF
>TRBJ2-2|TRBD2|TRBV10-3|-
TGTGCCATAAGGCTAGCGGGGGGAAGGAACACCGGGGAGCTGTTTTTT
CAIRLAGGRNTGELFF
>TRBJ1-2|TRBD1|TRBV23-1|-
TGCGCCAGCAGTCACATCATCCACGGGGACAGGGGGAGGGGCTACACCTTC
CASSHIIHGDRGRGYTF
>TRBJ1-2|TRBD1|TRBV4-1|once
TGCGCCAGCAGACTGACAGGGGGCGCCGGCTATGGCTACACCTTC
CASRLTGGAGYGYTF
>TRBJ1-5|-|TRBV5-1|-
TGCGCCAGCAGCTTGGAAGGGGTATGGGGCAATCAGCCCCAGCATTTT
CASSLEGVWGNQPQHF
>TRBJ1-3|-|TRBV10-3|-
TGTGCCATCAGACCGACAGGCGGAAACACCATATATTTT
CAIRPTGGNTIYF
>TRBJ2-7|TRBD1|TRBV5-1|-
TGCGCCAGCAGCGGACCGGGACAGACCCTAGTGGCGGGTGAGCAGTACTTC
CASSGPGQTLVAGEQYF
>TRBJ2-5|TRBD1|TRBV5-4|-
TGTGCCAGCAGCTCAAAACAGGGGGAGACCCAGTACTTC
CASSSKQGETQYF
>TRBJ2-1|TRBD1|TRBV6-5|-
TGTGCCAGCTGGGACAGGGCTTACAATGAGCAGTTCTTC
CASWDRAYNEQFF
>TRBJ2-1|-|TRBV19|-
TGTGCCAGTACCGCCCCGGGACTTCCTACCCGCTACAATGAGCAGTTCTTC
CASTAPGLPTRYNEQFF
>TRBJ1-4|-|TRBV7-9|-
TGTGCCAGCAGCTTAGTGGCCTGGGGGGTGGTTGAAAAACTGTTTTTT
CASSLVAWGVVEKLFF